This T cell receptor beta chain was profiled in a study of Graves' ophthalmopathy and Graves' hyperthyroidism. Broader study findings: Ophthalmopathy and stable hyperthyroidism were discriminated by a 13-signature model, with over 85% sensitivity and about 76% specificity. Blood was where most expanded thyroid clonotypes above 0.001 frequency also turned up.

Many counts were recorded for this clonotype. Its matching antigen is unknown. RNA transcripts yielded amplified TCR beta CDR3 regions. An initial RT-PCR round employing HTBI primers preceded a second-round multiplex PCR. TCRdb itself ran the multiplex PCR reads through MiXCR, one entry per CDR3 protein. Here the sample spans about 370,000 distinct CDR3 sequences, roughly a sixth being singletons. The CDR3 runs to 15 residues. The V end was cut by 3 bases, the J end by 0 bases, with 11 bases between. The source material was peripheral blood. The V call is TRBV12-3 or TRBV12-4, the J call TRBJ2-5; D is unclear. The TCR was taken from an adult woman with stable Graves' hyperthyroidism. The CDR3 nucleotides are TGTGCCAGCAGTTTCCGGAGATCGTACCAAGAGACCCAGTACTTC. It specifies CASSFRRSYQETQYF.